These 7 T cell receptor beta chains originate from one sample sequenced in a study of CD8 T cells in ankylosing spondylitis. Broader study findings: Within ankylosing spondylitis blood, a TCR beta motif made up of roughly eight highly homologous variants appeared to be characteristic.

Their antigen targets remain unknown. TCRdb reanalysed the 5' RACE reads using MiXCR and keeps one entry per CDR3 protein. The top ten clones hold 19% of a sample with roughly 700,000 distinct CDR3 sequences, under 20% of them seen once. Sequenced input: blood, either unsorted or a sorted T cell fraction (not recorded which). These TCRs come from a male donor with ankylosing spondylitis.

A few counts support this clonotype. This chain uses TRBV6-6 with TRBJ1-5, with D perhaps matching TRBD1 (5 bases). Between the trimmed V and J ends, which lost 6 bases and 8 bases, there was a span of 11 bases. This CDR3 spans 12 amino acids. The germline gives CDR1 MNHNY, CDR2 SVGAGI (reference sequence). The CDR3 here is CASSHTGEPQHF. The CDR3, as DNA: TGTGCCAGCAGCCATACAGGCGAGCCCCAGCATTTT.

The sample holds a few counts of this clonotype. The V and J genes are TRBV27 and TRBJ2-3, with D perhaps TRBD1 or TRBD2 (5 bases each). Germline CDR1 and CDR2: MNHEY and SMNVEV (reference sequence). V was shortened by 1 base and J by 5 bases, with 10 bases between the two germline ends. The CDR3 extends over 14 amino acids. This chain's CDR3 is CASSLFSGGDTQYF. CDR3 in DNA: TGTGCCAGCAGTTTATTCTCTGGGGGAGATACGCAGTATTTT.

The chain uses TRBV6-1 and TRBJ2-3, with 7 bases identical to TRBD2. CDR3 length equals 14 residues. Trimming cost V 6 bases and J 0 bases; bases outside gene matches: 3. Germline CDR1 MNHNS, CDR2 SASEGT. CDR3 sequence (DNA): TGTGCCAGCAGGACTAGCTTAAGCACAGATACGCAGTATTTT. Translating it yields CASRTSLSTDTQYF.

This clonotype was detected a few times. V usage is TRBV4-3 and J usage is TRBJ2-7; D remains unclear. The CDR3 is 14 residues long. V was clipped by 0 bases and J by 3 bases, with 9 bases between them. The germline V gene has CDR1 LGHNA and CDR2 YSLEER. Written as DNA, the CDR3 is TGCGCCAGCAGCCAAGATCCTAACTACTACGAGCAGTACTTC. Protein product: CASSQDPNYYEQYF.

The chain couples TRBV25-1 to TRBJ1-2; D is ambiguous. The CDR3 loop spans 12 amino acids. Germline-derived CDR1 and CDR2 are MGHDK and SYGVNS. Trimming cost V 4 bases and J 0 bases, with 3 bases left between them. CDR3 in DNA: TGTGCCAGCAGTGTCACTAACTATGGCTACACCTTC. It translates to CASSVTNYGYTF.

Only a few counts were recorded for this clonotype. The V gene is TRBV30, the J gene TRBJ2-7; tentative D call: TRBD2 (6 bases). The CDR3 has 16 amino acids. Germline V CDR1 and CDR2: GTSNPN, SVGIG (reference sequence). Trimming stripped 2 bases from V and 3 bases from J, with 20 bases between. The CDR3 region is CAWSPPGTFRYYEQYF. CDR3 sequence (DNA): TGTGCCTGGAGTCCACCGGGGACTTTCAGATACTACGAGCAGTACTTC.

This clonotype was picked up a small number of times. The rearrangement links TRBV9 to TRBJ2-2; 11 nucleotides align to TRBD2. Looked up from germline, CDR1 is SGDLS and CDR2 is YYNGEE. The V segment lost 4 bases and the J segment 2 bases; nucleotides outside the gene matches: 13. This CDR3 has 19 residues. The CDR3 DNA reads TGTGCCAGCAGCCTCCGTAGTAGACTAGCGGGAACTAACACCGGGGAGCTGTTTTTT. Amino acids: CASSLRSRLAGTNTGELFF.